This T cell receptor (beta chain) was profiled in a study of cytomegalovirus exposure and HLA in healthy donors. PCR was performed using 60 Vbeta and 13 Jbeta primers. Assay: immunoSEQ multiplex PCR; the TCRdb copy retains only in-frame clones and omits some. Seen here are 180,000 or so clones, about 82% observed once, and the top ten hold approximately 0.78%. Comments on this clone: What it binds is unknown.

Study-wide findings and caveats: Likely technical artifact: a cluster of highly shared sequence variants.

V shed 5 bases and J 2 bases; nucleotides not matched to a gene: 6. The CDR3 runs 16 residues. The germline V gene encodes CDR1 ENHRY and CDR2 SYGVKD. This TCR was sampled from a woman between 18 and 30 years old in good health and CMV-seronegative. The sample comprised PBMCs. The chain recombines TRBV10-3 with TRBJ2-3, with 11 bases aligning to TRBD2. CDR3 loop: CAISQSGLADTDTQYF. CDR3 DNA: TGTGCCATCAGTCAATCGGGACTAGCGGACACAGATACGCAGTATTTT.